Following are 5 T cell receptor beta chains from one sample sequenced in a study of T cells after yellow fever vaccination. TCRdb called the 5' RACE reads again in MiXCR, with one record for every CDR3 protein. The sample holds approximately 510,000 distinct CDR3 sequences, just over 20% seen once. Specimen: PBMCs, collected roughly 20 days after the first yellow fever vaccination. Receptor source: a man aged 18 to 30 who received the YFV17D yellow fever vaccine.

This clonotype was detected a few times. The CDR3 sequence is CASSEAPGTTLYV. The CDR3 DNA sequence: TGTGCCAGCAGTGAAGCGCCCGGGACTACCTTATACGTC. This chain links TRBV2 with TRBJ2-7, with 7 bases aligning to TRBD2. Germline trimming cut 0 bases from V and 13 bases from J; bases unmatched to any gene: 9. CDR3 length: 13 residues. Looked up from germline, CDR1 is SNHLY and CDR2 is FYNNEI.

The chain's CDR3 is CATSRGGNTEAFF. CDR3 sequence (DNA): TGTGCCACCAGCAGAGGAGGGAACACTGAAGCTTTCTTT. The V and J genes are TRBV15 and TRBJ1-1; D gene ambiguous. Looked up from germline, CDR1 is LNHNV and CDR2 is YYDKDF (reference sequence). CDR3 length equals 13 residues. The V end lost 1 base, the J end lost 1 base, and 4 bases lay between the germline ends.

This rearrangement joins TRBV12-3 or TRBV12-4 to TRBJ1-2; D may be TRBD1 (5 bases). CDR3 size: 17 residues. Trimming shortened V by 3 bases and J by 0 bases, and 17 bases separated the two germline ends. DNA of the CDR3: TGTGCCAGCAGTTTTCGTTACGGTTGGGGGACTAACTATGGCTACACCTTC. Translating gives CASSFRYGWGTNYGYTF.

In this sample, this clonotype turned up a few times. V usage is TRBV6-2 or TRBV6-3 and J usage is TRBJ2-7; D perhaps matches TRBD1 (6 bases). The V gene lost 5 bases and the J gene lost 2 bases, with 10 bases spanning the gap. CDR3 length: 13 amino acids. CDR1 and CDR2 from the germline V gene are MNHEY and SVGEGT. The CDR3, as DNA: TGTGCCAGCAGTCGGGACACGGCCTACGAGCAGTACTTC. It codes for CASSRDTAYEQYF.

Worth noting for this clonotype: The CDR3 does not end in the conserved phenylalanine or tryptophan, so this is likely a read error. V gene TRBV7-9 combines with J gene TRBJ2-1; D gene unclear. CDR1 and CDR2 from the germline V gene are SEHNR and FQNEAQ (reference sequence). The V end lost 6 bases, the J end lost 10 bases, and 16 bases lay between the germline ends. The CDR3 length is 13 residues. The CDR3 region is CASSVGFLVEQFL. The CDR3 DNA sequence: TGTGCCAGCAGTGTGGGGTTTTTGGTCGAGCAGTTCCTC.